Included here is one T cell receptor (beta chain) sequence, with context. These data are taken from a study of breast tumors, draining lymph nodes, adjacent tissues. Germline trimming cut 5 bases from V and 0 bases from J; bases unmatched to any gene: 4. The CDR3 is 16 amino acids. The V gene's germline CDR1 is MRHNA and CDR2 SNTAGT. Axillary draining lymph nodes of breast cancer patients supplied the node samples. In TCRdb, the multiplex PCR reads were re-called with MiXCR into one record per CDR3 protein. The table lists about 140,000 distinct CDR3 sequences, around a third of them singletons. This sequence originates from a female donor with breast cancer. Some clones in this sample may be carry-over from other donors' samples. The rearrangement uses TRBV6-4 and TRBJ2-3, with 11 bases fitting TRBD2. Sequencing was done on a sample of axillary lymph node tissue. The CDR3 DNA sequence: TGTGCCAGCAGTCCCGTAGCGGGAGGGAGCACAGATACGCAGTATTTT. Translation gives CASSPVAGGSTDTQYF.